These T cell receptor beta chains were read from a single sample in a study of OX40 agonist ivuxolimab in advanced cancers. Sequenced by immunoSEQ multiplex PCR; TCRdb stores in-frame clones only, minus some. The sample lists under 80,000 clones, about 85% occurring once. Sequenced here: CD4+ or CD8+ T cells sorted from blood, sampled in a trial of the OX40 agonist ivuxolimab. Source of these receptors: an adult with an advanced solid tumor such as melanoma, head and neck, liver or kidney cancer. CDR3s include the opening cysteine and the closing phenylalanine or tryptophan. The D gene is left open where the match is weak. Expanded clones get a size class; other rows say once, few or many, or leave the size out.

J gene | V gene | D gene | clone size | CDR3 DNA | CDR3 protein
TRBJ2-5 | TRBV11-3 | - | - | TGTGCCAGCAGCAACCGACAGGGGACTAAGGAGACCCAGTACTTC | CASSNRQGTKETQYF
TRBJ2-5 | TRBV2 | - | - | TGTGCCAGCAGTGAGGAACGTGACGAGACCCAGTACTTC | CASSEERDETQYF
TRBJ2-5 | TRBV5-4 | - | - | TGTGCCAGCAGCACGGACTACCTCCAAGAGACCCAGTACTTC | CASSTDYLQETQYF
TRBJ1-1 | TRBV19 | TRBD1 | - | TGTGCCAGCCAGGGGGGCATGTTCACTGAAGCTTTCTTT | CASQGGMFTEAFF
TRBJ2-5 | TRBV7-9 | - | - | TGTGCCAGCAGTTTCGCGGCCTTAGAGACCCAGTACTTC | CASSFAALETQYF
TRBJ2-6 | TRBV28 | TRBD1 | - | TGTGCCAGCAGGCCAGCCACGGGACAGGGTATTAGCTCTGGGGCCAACGTCCTGACTTTC | CASRPATGQGISSGANVLTF
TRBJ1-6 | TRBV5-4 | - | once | TGTGCCAGCAGCTTGACAGACGACTCACCCCTCCACTTT | CASSLTDDSPLHF
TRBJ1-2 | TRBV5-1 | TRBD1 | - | TGCGCCAGCAGCTCCCGGGACAGGTCTGGCTACACCTTC | CASSSRDRSGYTF
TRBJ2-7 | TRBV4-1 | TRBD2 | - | TGCGCCAGCAGCCAAAGCCTAGCGGGAGTAAGCGAGCAGTACTTC | CASSQSLAGVSEQYF
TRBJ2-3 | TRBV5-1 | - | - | TGCGCCAGCAGCTACGGACCCGACACAGATACGCAGTATTTT | CASSYGPDTDTQYF
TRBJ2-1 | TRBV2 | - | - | TGTGCCAGCAGTGATTCGGGGACGGCGCAGTTCTTC | CASSDSGTAQFF
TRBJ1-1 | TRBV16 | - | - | TGTGCCAGCAGCCAAGGGCGCTATGAAGCTTTCTTT | CASSQGRYEAFF
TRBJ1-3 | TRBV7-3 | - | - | TGTGCCAGCAAAGAGTCGGCCTCTGGAAACACCATATATTTT | CASKESASGNTIYF
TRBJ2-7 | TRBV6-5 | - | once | TGTGCCAGCAGGAAAACAGCTGCCTACGAGCAGTACTTC | CASRKTAAYEQYF
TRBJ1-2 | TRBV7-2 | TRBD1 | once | TGTGCCAGCAGCTCCGGGGACAGGGTGCATGGCTACACCTTC | CASSSGDRVHGYTF
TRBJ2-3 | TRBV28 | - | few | TGTGCCAGCAGTCCCCCCAGGCGGACCACAGATACGCAGTATTTT | CASSPPRRTTDTQYF
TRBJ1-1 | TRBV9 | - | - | TGTGCCAGCAACCGGGCGTTGAACACTGAAGCTTTCTTT | CASNRALNTEAFF
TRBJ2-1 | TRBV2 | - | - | TGTGCCAGCATCCCCGGGGTGTTTGGTGAGCAGTTCTTC | CASIPGVFGEQFF
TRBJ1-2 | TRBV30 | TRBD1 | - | TGTGCCTGGAGGAGGAGAGACAGGGAAGATGGCTACACCTTC | CAWRRRDREDGYTF
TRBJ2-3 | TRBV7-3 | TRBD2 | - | TGTGCCAGCAGCTTAATTGGGACTAGCGGTTTAAATACGCAGTATTTT | CASSLIGTSGLNTQYF
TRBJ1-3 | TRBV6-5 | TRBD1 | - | TGTGCCAGCAGCTTACAGGGACAGGGAAACACCATATATTTT | CASSLQGQGNTIYF
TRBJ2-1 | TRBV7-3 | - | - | TGTGCCAGCAGCTTAAAAGGGTCGAATGAGCAGTTCTTC | CASSLKGSNEQFF
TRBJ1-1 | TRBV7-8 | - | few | TGTGCCAGCTCTCGGACTGAAGCTTTCTTT | CASSRTEAFF
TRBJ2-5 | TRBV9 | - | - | TGTGCCAGCAGCGTAGAAGGGGGGTGGGAGACCCAGTACTTC | CASSVEGGWETQYF
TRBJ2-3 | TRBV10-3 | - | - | TGTGCCATCAGCCCCGGGGGAGTCACAGATACGCAGTATTTT | CAISPGGVTDTQYF
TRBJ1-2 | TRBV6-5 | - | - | TGTGCCAGCAGTTACTCGGGGGTGTTTGGCTACACCTTC | CASSYSGVFGYTF
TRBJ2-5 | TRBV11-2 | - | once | TGTGCCAGCAGCTCCAGGGGAGAGACCCAGTACTTC | CASSSRGETQYF
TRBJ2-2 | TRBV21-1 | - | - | TGTGCCAGCAGCAAAGAGGGAGTAGGCCAGCGGGGGTTATGCGGGGAGCTGTTTTTT | CASSKEGVGQRGLCGELFF
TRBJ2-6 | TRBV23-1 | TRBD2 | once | TGCGCCAGCAGTCAGTGGACTAGCGGGAGACGATCTGGGGCCAACGTCCTGACTTTC | CASSQWTSGRRSGANVLTF
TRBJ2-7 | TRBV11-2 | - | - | TGTGCCAGCAGCTCACCCCGGGGGTGGGAGCAGTACTTC | CASSSPRGWEQYF
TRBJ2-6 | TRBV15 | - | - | TGTGCCACCAGCAGACAACAGGGAGCTGGGGCCAACGTCCTGACTTTC | CATSRQQGAGANVLTF
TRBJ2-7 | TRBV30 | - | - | TGTGCCTGGAGTATCAGCTTGCTGGAAGTTCAGTACTTC | CAWSISLLEVQYF
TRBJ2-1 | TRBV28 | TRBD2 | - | TGTGCCAGCATTTCCCTCGCGGGAGGCTACAATGAGCAGTTCTTC | CASISLAGGYNEQFF
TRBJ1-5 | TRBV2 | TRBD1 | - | TGTGCCAGCAGTGTTGGGGACAGGGGGCTCAATCAGCCCCAGCATTTT | CASSVGDRGLNQPQHF
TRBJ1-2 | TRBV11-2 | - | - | TGTGCCAGCAGCTTAGTGGACGGCTATGGCTACACCTTC | CASSLVDGYGYTF
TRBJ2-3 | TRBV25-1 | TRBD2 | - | TGTGCCACCCGTTTAGCGGGAGGGCCAGATACGCAGTATTTT | CATRLAGGPDTQYF
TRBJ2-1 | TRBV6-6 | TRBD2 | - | TGTGCCAGCAGCATAACTAGCGGGGGTTCCTACAATGAGCAGTTCTTC | CASSITSGGSYNEQFF
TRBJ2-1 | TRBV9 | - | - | TGTGCCAGCGTCGGGGCGGAGCAGTTCTTC | CASVGAEQFF
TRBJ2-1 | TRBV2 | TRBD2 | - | TGTGCCAGCAGTCCTGAATGGGGGAGGGCTACCTACAATGAGCAGTTCTTC | CASSPEWGRATYNEQFF
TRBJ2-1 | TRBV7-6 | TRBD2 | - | TGTGCCAGCAGTTCACCGGGACTAGTCCCCAATGAGCAGTTCTTC | CASSSPGLVPNEQFF
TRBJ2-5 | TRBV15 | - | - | TGTGCCACCAACTCGAACCGTCCCGGGACCCAGTACTTC | CATNSNRPGTQYF
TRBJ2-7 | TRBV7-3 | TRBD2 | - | TGTGCCAGCAGCTTACGACTAGCGGGTCCCTACGAGCAGTACTTC | CASSLRLAGPYEQYF
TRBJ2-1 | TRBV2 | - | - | TGTGCCAGCAGACCTACAGGGTTGAGTGAGCAGTTCTTC | CASRPTGLSEQFF
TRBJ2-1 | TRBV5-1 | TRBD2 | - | TGCGCCAGCAGCTTGGGCCTAGCGGACGGATACAATGAGCAGTTCTTC | CASSLGLADGYNEQFF
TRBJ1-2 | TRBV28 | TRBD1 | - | TGTGCCAGCAGTTCCCTAAGCGGGACAGCTTTCCATAACTATGGCTACACCTTC | CASSSLSGTAFHNYGYTF
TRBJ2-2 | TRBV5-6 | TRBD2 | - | TGTGCCAGCAGCTTGGTGACTAGCGGTAATACCGGGGAGCTGTTTTTT | CASSLVTSGNTGELFF
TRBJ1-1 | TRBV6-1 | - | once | TGTGCCAGCAGTGAAGACCCTGGGGCTGAAGCTTTCTTT | CASSEDPGAEAFF
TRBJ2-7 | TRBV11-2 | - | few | TGTGCCAGCAGCTTACCGGAGGCCTACGAGCAGTACTTC | CASSLPEAYEQYF
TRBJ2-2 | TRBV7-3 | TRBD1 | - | TGTGCCAGCAGCCCCGGGACAGGGGCCGGGGAGCTGTTTTTT | CASSPGTGAGELFF
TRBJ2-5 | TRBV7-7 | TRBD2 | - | TGTGCCAGCAGCTTAACCCTCCAGCGGGGGGTTCAAGAGACCCAGTACTTC | CASSLTLQRGVQETQYF
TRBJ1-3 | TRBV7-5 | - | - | TGTGCCAGAAGCCGGGGTACTGGAAACACCATATATTTT | CARSRGTGNTIYF
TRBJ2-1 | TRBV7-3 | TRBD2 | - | TGTGCCAGCAGCTCCAACCCACCGGGACTAGCCAACTCCTACAATGAGCAGTTCTTC | CASSSNPPGLANSYNEQFF
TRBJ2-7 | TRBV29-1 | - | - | TGCAGCGTTCAGGGGTTTGGCGAGCAGTACTTC | CSVQGFGEQYF
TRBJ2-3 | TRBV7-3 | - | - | TGTGCCAGCAGCTTCCAGCCGGCAGATACGCAGTATTTT | CASSFQPADTQYF